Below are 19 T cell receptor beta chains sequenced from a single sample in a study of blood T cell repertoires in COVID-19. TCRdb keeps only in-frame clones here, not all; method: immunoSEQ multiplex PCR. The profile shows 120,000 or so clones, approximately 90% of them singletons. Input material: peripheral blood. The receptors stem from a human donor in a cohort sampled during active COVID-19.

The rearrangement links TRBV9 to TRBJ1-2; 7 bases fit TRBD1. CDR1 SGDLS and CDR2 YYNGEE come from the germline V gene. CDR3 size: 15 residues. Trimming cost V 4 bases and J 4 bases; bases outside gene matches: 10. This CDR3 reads CASSSKDRYGYGYTF. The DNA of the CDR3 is TGTGCCAGCAGCTCGAAGGACAGGTACGGCTATGGCTACACCTTC.

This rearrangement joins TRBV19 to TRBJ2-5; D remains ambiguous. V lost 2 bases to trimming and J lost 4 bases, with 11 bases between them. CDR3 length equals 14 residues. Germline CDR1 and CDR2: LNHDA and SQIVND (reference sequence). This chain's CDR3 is CASSITPSPETQYF. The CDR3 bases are TGTGCCAGTAGTATAACCCCTAGTCCAGAGACCCAGTACTTC.

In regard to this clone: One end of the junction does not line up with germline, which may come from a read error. CDR3 amino acids: CATNRDPGVNTEAFF. Written as DNA, the CDR3 is TGTGCCACCAACAGAGATCCAGGGGTAAACACTGAAGCTTTCTTT. The J gene is TRBJ1-1, the V gene TRBV15, with a possible D match to TRBD1 (6 bases). Germline CDR1 and CDR2: LNHNV and YYDKDF (reference sequence). This CDR3 is 15 amino acids long.

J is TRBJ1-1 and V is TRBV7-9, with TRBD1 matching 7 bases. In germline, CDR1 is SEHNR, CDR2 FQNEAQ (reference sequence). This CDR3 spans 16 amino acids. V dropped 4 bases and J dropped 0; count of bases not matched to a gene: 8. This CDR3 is CASSSRQGEMNTEAFF. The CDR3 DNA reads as TGTGCCAGCAGCTCAAGACAGGGTGAAATGAACACTGAAGCTTTCTTT.

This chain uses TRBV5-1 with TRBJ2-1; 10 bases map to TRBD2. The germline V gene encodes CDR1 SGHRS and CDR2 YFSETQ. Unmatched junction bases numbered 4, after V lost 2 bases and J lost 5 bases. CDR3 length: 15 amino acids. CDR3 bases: TGCGCCAGCAGCTTAGCGGGAGGGTCCCACAATGAGCAGTTCTTC. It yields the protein CASSLAGGSHNEQFF.

The CDR3 DNA sequence: TGTGCCAGCATCTTCCGCACAGGGTTTCGAGGGGATTCACCCCTCCACTTT. Amino acids: CASIFRTGFRGDSPLHF. V usage is TRBV28 and J usage is TRBJ1-6; possible D gene TRBD1, 6 bases. CDR1 is MDHEN and CDR2 is SYDVKM in the germline V gene. The CDR3 totals 17 residues. Trimming pared 7 bases from V and 8 bases from J, leaving 24 bases between.

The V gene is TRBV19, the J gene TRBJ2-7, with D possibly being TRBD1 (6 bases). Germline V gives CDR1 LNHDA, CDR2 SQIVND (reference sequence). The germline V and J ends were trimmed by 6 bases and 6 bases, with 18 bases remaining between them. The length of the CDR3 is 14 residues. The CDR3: CASSRGRVVGEQYF. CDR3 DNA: TGTGCCAGTAGCAGGGGCAGGGTGGTTGGCGAGCAGTACTTC.

CDR3 in amino acids: CASSLAQVGSEKLFF. The CDR3, as DNA: TGTGCCAGCAGCTTGGCGCAGGTCGGGAGTGAAAAACTGTTTTTT. The chain combines TRBV5-4 with TRBJ1-4; D gene unclear. CDR1 and CDR2 from the germline V gene are SGHNT and YYREEE (reference sequence). This CDR3 contains 15 residues. Trimming shortened V by 0 bases and J by 7 bases, and 13 bases separated the two germline ends.

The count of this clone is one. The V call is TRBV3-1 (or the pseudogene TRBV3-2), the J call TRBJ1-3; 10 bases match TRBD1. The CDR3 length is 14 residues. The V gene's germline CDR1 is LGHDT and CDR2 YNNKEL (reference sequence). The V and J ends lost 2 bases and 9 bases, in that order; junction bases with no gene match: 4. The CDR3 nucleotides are TGTGCCAGCAGCCAAACCGGGACAGGGGTCACCATATATTTT. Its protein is CASSQTGTGVTIYF.

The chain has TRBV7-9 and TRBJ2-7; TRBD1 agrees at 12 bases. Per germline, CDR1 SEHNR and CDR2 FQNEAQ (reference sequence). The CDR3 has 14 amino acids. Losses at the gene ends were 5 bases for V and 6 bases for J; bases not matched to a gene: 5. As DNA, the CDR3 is TGTGCCAGCAGCCTCGGGACAGGGGGCGGCGAGCAGTACTTC. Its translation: CASSLGTGGGEQYF. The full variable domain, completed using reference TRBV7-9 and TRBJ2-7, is DTGVSQNPRHKITKRGQNVTFRCDPISEHNRLYWYRQTLGQGPEFLTYFQNEAQLEKSRLLSDRFSAERPKGSFSTLEIQRTEQGDSAMYLCASSLGTGGGEQYFGPGTRLTVT.

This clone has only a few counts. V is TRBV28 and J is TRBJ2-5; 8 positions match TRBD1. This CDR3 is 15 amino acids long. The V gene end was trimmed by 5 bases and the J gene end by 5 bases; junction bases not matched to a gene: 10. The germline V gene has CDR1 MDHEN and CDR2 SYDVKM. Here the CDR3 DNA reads TGTGCCAGCAGTCCAACGGGACAGGAGGTTGAGACCCAGTACTTC. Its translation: CASSPTGQEVETQYF.

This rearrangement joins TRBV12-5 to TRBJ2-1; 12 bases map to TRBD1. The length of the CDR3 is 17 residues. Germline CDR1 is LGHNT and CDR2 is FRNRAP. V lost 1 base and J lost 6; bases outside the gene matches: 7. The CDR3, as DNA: TGTGCTAGTGGTTTGGGAGCCGGGACAGGGGGCTCCAATGAGCAGTTCTTC. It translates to CASGLGAGTGGSNEQFF.

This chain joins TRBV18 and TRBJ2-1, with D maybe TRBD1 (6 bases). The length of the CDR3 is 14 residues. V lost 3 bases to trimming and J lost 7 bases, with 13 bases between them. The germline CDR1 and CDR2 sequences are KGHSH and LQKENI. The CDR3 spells CASSPRGSINEQFF. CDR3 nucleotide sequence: TGTGCCAGCTCACCGAGGGGGAGTATTAATGAGCAGTTCTTC. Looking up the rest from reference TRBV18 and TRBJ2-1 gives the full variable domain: NAGVMQNPRHLVRRRGQEARLRCSPMKGHSHVYWYRQLPEEGLKFMVYLQKENIIDESGMPKERFSAEFPKEGPSILRIQQVVRGDSAAYFCASSPRGSINEQFFGPGTRLTVL.

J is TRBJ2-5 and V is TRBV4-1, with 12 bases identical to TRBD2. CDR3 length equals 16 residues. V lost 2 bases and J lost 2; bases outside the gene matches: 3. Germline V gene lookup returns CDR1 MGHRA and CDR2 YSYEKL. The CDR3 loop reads CASSQFGLAGQETQYF. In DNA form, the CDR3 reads TGCGCCAGCAGCCAATTTGGACTAGCGGGGCAAGAGACCCAGTACTTC.

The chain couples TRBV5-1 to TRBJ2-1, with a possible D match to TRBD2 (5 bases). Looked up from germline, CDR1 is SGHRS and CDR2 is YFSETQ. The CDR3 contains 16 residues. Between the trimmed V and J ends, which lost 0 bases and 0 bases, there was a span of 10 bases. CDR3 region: CASSLGTANSYNEQFF. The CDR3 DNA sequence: TGCGCCAGCAGCTTGGGGACTGCCAACTCCTACAATGAGCAGTTCTTC.

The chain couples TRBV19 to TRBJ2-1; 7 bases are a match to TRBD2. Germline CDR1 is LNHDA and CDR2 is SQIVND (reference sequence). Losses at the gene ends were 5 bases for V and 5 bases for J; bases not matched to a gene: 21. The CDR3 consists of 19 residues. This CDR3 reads CASSARASRGSWRDNEQFF. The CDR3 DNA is TGTGCCAGTAGTGCCCGAGCGAGTCGCGGGAGCTGGCGCGACAATGAGCAGTTCTTC.

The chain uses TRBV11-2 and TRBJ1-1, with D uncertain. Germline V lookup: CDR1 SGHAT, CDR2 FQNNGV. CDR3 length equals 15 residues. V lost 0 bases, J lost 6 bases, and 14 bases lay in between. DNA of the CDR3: TGTGCCAGCAGCTTAGAAGAGGTTGGCCCGCCTGAAGCTTTCTTT. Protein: CASSLEEVGPPEAFF.

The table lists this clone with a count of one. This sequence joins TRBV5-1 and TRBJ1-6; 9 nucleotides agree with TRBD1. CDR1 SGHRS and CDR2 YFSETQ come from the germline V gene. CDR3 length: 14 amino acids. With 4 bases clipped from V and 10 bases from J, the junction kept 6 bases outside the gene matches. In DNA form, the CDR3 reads TGCGCCAGCAGCGGACAGGGGTTCGGCTCACCCCTCCACTTT. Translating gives CASSGQGFGSPLHF.

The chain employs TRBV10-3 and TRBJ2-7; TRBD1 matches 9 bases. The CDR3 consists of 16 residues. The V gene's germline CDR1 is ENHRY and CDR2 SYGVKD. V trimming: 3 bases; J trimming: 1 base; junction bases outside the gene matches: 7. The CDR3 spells CAISDPDRGESYEQYF. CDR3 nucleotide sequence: TGTGCCATCAGTGACCCCGACAGGGGGGAATCCTACGAGCAGTACTTC.